The subject of this entry is one TCR beta chain. V lost 1 base, J lost 2 bases, and 5 bases stayed unmatched. The germline gives CDR1 LGHDT, CDR2 YNNKEL (reference sequence). The CDR3 consists of 17 residues. How the authors handled the data: Reference gene primer amplification gave nucleated cell count estimates. The data were produced by immunoSEQ multiplex PCR, yet TCRdb's version contains in-frame clones alone and is incomplete. The V and J calls and the clone size are those of that table, but D and trimming were determined from the DNA. The sample gives over 90,000 clones, about 92% of which show up once; 17% is in the top ten. This record comes from a study of blood T cell repertoires in COVID-19. Overall study: Spain, Italy and the United States supplied samples that represented acute and convalescent COVID-19. PBMCs, B-cell-depleted T cells, or T cells were the source of the cDNA or gDNA that made up the material.

V and J are TRBV3-1 (or the pseudogene TRBV3-2) and TRBJ2-1; TRBD2 aligns across 10 bases. This receptor was taken from a woman older than 75 in a cohort sampled during active COVID-19. Sequencing was done on a sample of peripheral blood. The CDR3: CASSQGTGTSAYNEQFF. In DNA form, the CDR3 reads TGTGCCAGCAGCCAAGGAACCGGGACTAGCGCCTACAATGAGCAGTTCTTC.